This entry describes one T cell receptor (beta chain). Its antigen is not known. Profiling relied on immunoSEQ multiplex PCR, and the TCRdb table lists in-frame clones only, not all of them. The repertoire holds 1,100,000 or so clones, with approximately 80% as singletons. Subsets obtained from CD4+ cells comprised CD45RA+ naive and CD45RA-negative memory cells. This sample stems from a study of shared clonotypes between healthy human individuals. General study findings and limits: Donor clonotype sharing was expected to depend on sequencing depth. Clonotype sharing across a few donors was observed for roughly 5% of naive CD4 clonotypes. Some clonotypes were shared by all four sorted-subset donors, while others were not shared. The non-shared ones had lower generation probabilities than the shared ones.

This CDR3 spans 16 amino acids. Germline loops: CDR1 SGHTA, CDR2 FQGTGA. V was shortened by 2 bases and J by 6 bases, with 19 bases between the two germline ends. V usage is TRBV7-3 and J usage is TRBJ1-1; tentative D call: TRBD1 (5 bases). What was sequenced was memory CD4+ T cells from PBMCs. Subset of the sample: CD45RA-negative fraction. This clonotype was sampled from a man aged 18 to 30 in good health. Some clones in this sample may be carry-over from other donors' samples. CDR3 bases: TGTGCCAGCAGCTTAGATAGAACAGGTCTCGCCTCTGAAGCTTTCTTT. Residues: CASSLDRTGLASEAFF.